These 9 T cell receptor beta chains were all obtained from the same sample, sequenced in a study of early T cells in non-severe SARS-CoV-2 infection. Each CDR3 protein gets one entry after TCRdb re-called the 5' RACE reads with MiXCR. Of 43,000 or so distinct CDR3 sequences detected, nearly 7.5% appear once; the ten largest clones hold around 7.9%. The sequenced material came from whole blood. These receptors were collected from an adult who was a healthcare worker with PCR-confirmed SARS-CoV-2 infection or an uninfected control (not recorded which).

This clonotype has a count of ten or more. V is TRBV29-1 and J is TRBJ1-1; perhaps TRBD1 as D (5 bases). CDR3 length: 12 amino acids. Germline V gene data show CDR1 as SQVTM and CDR2 as ANQGSEA. V dropped 6 bases and J dropped 4 bases, with 12 bases sitting between them. This chain's CDR3 is CSVGTGGTEAFF. The CDR3 bases are TGCAGCGTAGGTACAGGTGGCACTGAAGCTTTCTTT.

This clonotype was observed a few times. V usage is TRBV4-3 and J usage is TRBJ2-7; D is ambiguous. CDR3 length: 14 amino acids. Trimming took 0 bases from V and 3 from J, leaving 9 bases between them. The germline gives CDR1 LGHNA, CDR2 YSLEER. CDR3 sequence reads: CASSQELENYEQYF. As DNA, the CDR3 is TGCGCCAGCAGCCAAGAACTGGAGAACTACGAGCAGTACTTC.

This clonotype has a count of ten or more. The rearrangement uses TRBV6-2 or TRBV6-3 and TRBJ2-7; unclear D gene. Germline loops: CDR1 MNHEY, CDR2 SVGEGT. The germline V and J ends were trimmed by 2 bases and 6 bases, with 17 bases remaining between them. This CDR3 spans 15 amino acids. CDR3 nucleotide sequence: TGTGCCAGCAGTTACGGGGAATCCCCCCCCGCCGAGCAGTACTTC. Protein product: CASSYGESPPAEQYF.

This chain joins TRBV18 and TRBJ2-1, with a possible D match to TRBD2 (5 bases). The CDR3 totals 15 residues. Germline CDR1 is KGHSH and CDR2 is LQKENI. Trimming stripped 3 bases from V and 5 bases from J, with 14 bases between. The CDR3 nucleotides read TGTGCCAGCTCACCTAGGAACCACGGGGACAATGAGCAGTTCTTC. Encoded protein: CASSPRNHGDNEQFF.

This clonotype appeared many times. The chain has TRBV28 and TRBJ2-3, with TRBD2 matching over 10 bases. CDR1 is MDHEN, CDR2 SYDVKM, per germline. V dropped 3 bases and J dropped 1; count of bases not matched to a gene: 13. CDR3 length equals 19 residues. CDR3 coding DNA: TGTGCCAGCAGTTTGGCTAGCGGGGGAGGAGTGTCGGGCACAGATACGCAGTATTTT. Protein product: CASSLASGGGVSGTDTQYF.

CDR3 sequence reads: CSATLREGSEIFLYGYTF. CDR3 sequence (DNA): TGCAGTGCCACCTTGAGGGAGGGTTCCGAGATATTCCTCTATGGCTACACCTTC. This rearrangement joins TRBV20-1 to TRBJ1-2; D remains ambiguous. V shed 6 bases and J shed 4 bases, with 30 bases lying between them. Per germline, CDR1 DFQATT and CDR2 SNEGSKA (reference sequence). The CDR3 sequence is 18 residues long.

This clonotype was recorded at least ten times. The V and J genes are TRBV12-3 or TRBV12-4 and TRBJ2-1; 11 bases match TRBD2. CDR3 length equals 16 residues. Losses at the gene ends were 3 bases for V and 4 bases for J; bases not matched to a gene: 5. The CDR3 sequence is CASSFNLAGGYNEQFF. The CDR3 bases are TGTGCCAGCAGTTTTAATTTAGCGGGGGGGTACAATGAGCAGTTCTTC.

This chain joins TRBV4-2 and TRBJ2-5; D call uncertain. The CDR3 loop spans 14 amino acids. CDR1 is LGHNA, CDR2 YNFKEQ, per germline. Trimming left V 1 base short and J 1 base short, with 7 bases between. The CDR3 coding sequence is TGTGCCAGCAGCCAAGGGGCAGCCCAAGAGACCCAGTACTTC. Translated, it gives CASSQGAAQETQYF.

This clonotype was counted only a few times. At one end the junction does not follow the germline gene, possibly because of a read error. J is TRBJ2-7 and V is TRBV7-7; 8 bases match TRBD1. The CDR3 length is 15 residues. Germline CDR1 SSHAT, CDR2 FNYEAQ (reference sequence). Here the CDR3 reads CASSQGQADTYEQYF. CDR3 nucleotide sequence: TGTGCTAGCAGCCAGGGACAGGCAGACACCTACGAGCAGTACTTC.